Only a few counts were recorded for the clone carrying this TCR beta chain. The sample comes from a study of spatial heterogeneity in lung cancer. MiXCR, applied by TCRdb to the 5' RACE reads, yields one record per CDR3 protein. The sample carries 35,000 to 40,000 distinct CDR3 sequences, about 7% recorded once. Sample time point: sample taken at primary tumor resection. The input material, whole RNA from tumor, nontumor lung or frozen PBMC, was sequenced unsorted. The CDR3 sequence is 16 residues long. Trimming took 1 base from V and 3 from J, leaving 13 bases between them. From germline, CDR1 is SGHRS and CDR2 YFSETQ.

This specimen was PBMCs, taken at surgery. The TCR comes from a female donor with early-stage non-small cell lung cancer. V and J are TRBV5-1 and TRBJ2-2, with D possibly matching TRBD1 (7 bases). The DNA for the CDR3 is TGCGCCAGCAGCTTGCAGGGGGGCGAGTACACCGGGGAGCTGTTTTTT. Protein sequence: CASSLQGGEYTGELFF.